This is a list of T cell receptor beta chains from one sample in a study of shared T cell receptors in the human thymus. Only in-frame clones appear in the TCRdb table, and some are missing; sequencing was by immunoSEQ multiplex PCR. The sample contains about 660,000 clones, over 75% of which appear only once. The same sample was also used in a study of human thymus T cells.

The sample comprised thymocytes. Source of these receptors: a boy less than two years old with a congenital heart defect. Each CDR3 is given without its conserved first and last residue. A D gene is named only where the DNA matches it firmly.

d_gene,v_gene,j_gene,CDR3aa
TRBD2,TRBV7-9,TRBJ2-5,ASSLGSETSGAKETQY
NA,TRBV20-1,TRBJ2-1,SAPRSNEQF
NA,TRBV15,TRBJ1-5,ATSRDGRGNQPQH
TRBD2,TRBV7-9,TRBJ2-7,ASSFLAGWSRDEQY
NA,TRBV15,TRBJ2-7,ATSLERTPYEQY
TRBD2,TRBV7-8,TRBJ2-7,ASSPRLAGALASSYEQY
NA,TRBV19,TRBJ2-5,ASSYVKGETQY
TRBD2,TRBV2,TRBJ2-5,ASSRRDWGLAGGETQY
NA,TRBV18,TRBJ1-2,ASSLPGRAPNYGYT
TRBD2,TRBV30,TRBJ2-7,AWSRRGTSGSVRGGAEQY
TRBD2,TRBV27,TRBJ2-1,ASHGTSSYNEQF
TRBD1,TRBV4-3,TRBJ1-4,ASSHRQGASEKLF
NA,TRBV6-1,TRBJ1-5,ASSDREDQPQH
NA,TRBV27,TRBJ1-5,ASSFSWTEGNQPQH
NA,TRBV5-6,TRBJ2-2,ASSWGQHTGELF
NA,TRBV6-1,TRBJ2-7,ASRIRVVSYEQY
NA,TRBV9,TRBJ1-1,ASSVGWGMNTEAF
TRBD2,TRBV6-4,TRBJ2-3,ASSDSRIAGAAVSTDTQY
TRBD2,TRBV4-3,TRBJ2-5,ASSQDSGRGSVWETQY
TRBD1,TRBV29-1,TRBJ2-2,SVESVPTGGATGELF
NA,TRBV5-1,TRBJ2-1,ASSLIDRGYNEQF
TRBD1,TRBV10-2,TRBJ1-2,ATGTGLVYGYT
NA,TRBV11-3,TRBJ2-7,ASSLRRELAGYEQY
NA,TRBV5-6,TRBJ2-5,ASSLVPSETQY
NA,TRBV30,TRBJ2-6,AWSVPEGAAGANVLT
TRBD1,TRBV28,TRBJ2-7,ASNPNGQGATYEQY
NA,TRBV5-6,TRBJ1-2,ASSLGPAPQGPNYGYT
NA,TRBV7-2,TRBJ1-3,ASSLIPNSPGNTIY
NA,TRBV14,TRBJ1-5,ASSQDPRGNQPQH
NA,TRBV13,TRBJ1-2,ASSLQVHGGYT
NA,TRBV4-3,TRBJ2-7,ASSPRRGHYEQY
NA,TRBV6-1,TRBJ1-4,ASWGRNLEKLF
NA,TRBV11-2,TRBJ2-2,ASSRPGGGGSIVTGELF
TRBD2,TRBV7-6,TRBJ2-7,ASSPRPGLGSYEQY
NA,TRBV13,TRBJ1-1,ASSLWGGHFNTEAF
TRBD1,TRBV25-1,TRBJ2-7,ASSDRPGQGSYEQY
TRBD1,TRBV7-8,TRBJ1-3,ASSRQDRGGNTIY
NA,TRBV6-5,TRBJ1-1,ASSYRSTGSDTEAF
TRBD1,TRBV5-6,TRBJ2-1,ASSLGQGVNWDEQF
NA,TRBV5-6,TRBJ2-7,ASSKSRTFPDHEQY
TRBD1,TRBV4-3,TRBJ2-6,ASSQERRDRGPSGANVLT
NA,TRBV7-9,TRBJ2-7,ASSLYLATNYYEQY
TRBD2,TRBV5-6,TRBJ2-7,ASSLGGVLGRELKYEQY
TRBD2,TRBV7-9,TRBJ2-3,ASSLGTPASGRAVDTQY
TRBD1,TRBV11-2,TRBJ1-2,ASTKTGDSYGYT
NA,TRBV7-8,TRBJ2-2,ASSLRAGHLVSATGTGELF
NA,TRBV7-9,TRBJ2-2,ASSFSAGELF
TRBD1,TRBV6-1,TRBJ1-2,AIYRGGPYGYT
TRBD2,TRBV27,TRBJ2-7,ASSPGTSGRSYEQY
TRBD1,TRBV6-5,TRBJ2-2,ASKRTGTNTGELF
TRBD2,TRBV11-2,TRBJ2-3,ASSREGQGDTQY
TRBD2,TRBV4-3,TRBJ2-1,ASSRLAGGSYNEQF
NA,TRBV7-7,TRBJ1-5,ASSSEQPTERTGSPSNQPQH
TRBD1,TRBV7-2,TRBJ2-2,ASSLLGQGNPGELF
NA,TRBV10-3,TRBJ1-5,AISESRRELSPQH